The rows below give T cell receptor beta chains drawn from one sample of a study of blood T cell repertoires in COVID-19. The assay was immunoSEQ multiplex PCR, and TCRdb's table has in-frame clones only and misses some. The sample records roughly 150,000 clones, just over 85% being singletons. The sample was PBMCs or T cells enriched from blood (not recorded which). These receptors originate from a man aged 50 or older who had recovered from COVID-19. CDR3s include the opening cysteine and the closing phenylalanine or tryptophan. D genes are given only for firm matches. The size of a clone is reported for some rows only, either as once, few or many, or as a class for expanded clones.

v_call	cdr3_length	clone_size	d_call	j_call	cdr3_nt	cdr3_aa
TRBV5-5	14	-	-	TRBJ1-1	TGTGCCAGCAGAACGAACAGGGCCGTCGCTGAAGCTTTCTTT	CASRTNRAVAEAFF
TRBV28	14	-	-	TRBJ1-1	TGTGCCAGCAGTTCCCCCGGAGGGGACACTGAAGCTTTCTTT	CASSSPGGDTEAFF
TRBV3-1/TRBV3-2	14	-	-	TRBJ1-2	TGTGCCAGCAGCCCGATGCGTTCTGGCTATGGCTACACCTTC	CASSPMRSGYGYTF
TRBV5-1	13	once	-	TRBJ1-1	TGCGCCAGCAGCTTCGGTATGAACACTGAAGCTTTCTTT	CASSFGMNTEAFF
TRBV28	14	-	-	TRBJ1-2	TGTGCCAGCAGTTCACCAGCGATGAACTATGGCTACACCTTC	CASSSPAMNYGYTF
TRBV5-1	14	-	-	TRBJ1-3	TGCGCCAGCAGCGCCCAGGGTGCCGGAAACACCATATATTTT	CASSAQGAGNTIYF
TRBV19	15	-	TRBD1	TRBJ1-2	TGTGCCAGTAGCAACGGACAGGCGGCTCACTATGGCTACACCTTC	CASSNGQAAHYGYTF
TRBV30	17	once	-	TRBJ1-4	TGTGCCTGGAGTCACACAGGACTATTTGCAACTAATGAAAAACTGTTTTTT	CAWSHTGLFATNEKLFF
TRBV7-9	13	-	TRBD1	TRBJ1-4	TGTGCCAGCAGCATCACCGGGACAGGAAAACTGTTTTTT	CASSITGTGKLFF
TRBV7-8	16	-	-	TRBJ1-3	TGTGCCAGCAGCTTAGCGATTTTGAGCTCTGGAAACACCATATATTTT	CASSLAILSSGNTIYF
TRBV7-6	17	-	-	TRBJ2-2	TGTGCCAGCAGCCACCACCGGGACTCCGCGAACACCGGGGAGCTGTTTTTT	CASSHHRDSANTGELFF
TRBV19	14	-	-	TRBJ1-5	TGTGCCAGTAGTAGGCAGAATAGCAATCAGCCCCAGCATTTT	CASSRQNSNQPQHF
TRBV30	15	-	TRBD1	TRBJ2-2	TGTGCCTGCCCACCGGACAGGGGAGACACCGGGGAGCTGTTTTTT	CACPPDRGDTGELFF
TRBV11-2	16	-	TRBD1	TRBJ1-2	TGTGCCAGCAGATGGGGGTGGCAGGGGGCGAACTATGGCTACACCTTC	CASRWGWQGANYGYTF
TRBV18	16	-	TRBD2	TRBJ2-7	TGTGCCAGCTCAGCTAATAGCGGGAGCGGAGCCTACGAGCAGTACTTC	CASSANSGSGAYEQYF
TRBV4-3	14	-	TRBD2	TRBJ2-3	TGCGCCAGCAGCCGGACTAGACTCACAGATACGCAGTATTTT	CASSRTRLTDTQYF
TRBV9	14	-	-	TRBJ1-6	TGTGCCAGCAGCGTAGAGGGAGGTAATTCACCCCTCCACTTT	CASSVEGGNSPLHF
TRBV7-2	16	-	TRBD2	TRBJ2-1	TGTGCCAGCCGGCCGTTTTTGAGCGGGGGGAACAATGAGCAGTTCTTC	CASRPFLSGGNNEQFF
TRBV19	14	-	TRBD1	TRBJ1-2	TGTGCCAGTAGTTCGCGAGGGGGCAAGGATGGCTACACCTTC	CASSSRGGKDGYTF
TRBV24-1	14	-	TRBD1	TRBJ1-2	TGTGCCACCAGTTCCCCGGACAGGGCGGGTGGCTACACCTTC	CATSSPDRAGGYTF
TRBV6-5	15	-	-	TRBJ2-1	TGTGCCAGCAGTTACTCAGGGGGATCCTACAATGAGCAGTTCTTC	CASSYSGGSYNEQFF
TRBV11-3	14	-	-	TRBJ2-2	TGTGCCAGCAGCTTAGACGGGGGCACCGGGGAGCTGTTTTTT	CASSLDGGTGELFF
TRBV29-1	13	once	-	TRBJ1-2	TGCAGCGTGTCGACAGAAAGTAACTATGGCTACACCTTC	CSVSTESNYGYTF
TRBV5-1	17	-	TRBD1	TRBJ1-4	TGCGCCAGCAGCTTCGGGACAGGGGGCATGACTAATGAAAAACTGTTTTTT	CASSFGTGGMTNEKLFF
TRBV6-5	14	once	TRBD1	TRBJ1-5	TGTGCCAGCAGTAGGACAGGAGGTAATCAGCCCCAGCATTTT	CASSRTGGNQPQHF
TRBV19	16	-	TRBD1	TRBJ1-5	TGTGCCAGTAGTCCGGTGACAGGGGATAGCAATCAGCCCCAGCATTTT	CASSPVTGDSNQPQHF
TRBV28	13	-	TRBD2	TRBJ2-3	TGTGCCAGCGTCACTAGCGCTACAGATACGCAGTATTTT	CASVTSATDTQYF
TRBV5-6	15	-	TRBD1	TRBJ2-5	TGTGCCAGCAGCCGAGGCCCGACAGGGAAAGAGACCCAGTACTTC	CASSRGPTGKETQYF
TRBV6-6	14	-	TRBD1	TRBJ2-2	TGTGCCAGCAGGTCGACAGGGAGCACCGGGGAGCTGTTTTTT	CASRSTGSTGELFF
TRBV5-1	13	-	-	TRBJ2-1	TGCGCCAGCAGCTTGGAGGGGAGGCAGGGTGCGTTCTTC	CASSLEGRQGAFF
TRBV7-2	12	-	-	TRBJ2-7	TGTGCCAGCGGGGAGAACTCCTACGAGCAGTACTTC	CASGENSYEQYF
TRBV6-1	14	-	-	TRBJ1-1	TGTGCCAGCAGTGAAGAGGTGCGGAGTAAGGAAGCTTTCTTT	CASSEEVRSKEAFF
TRBV7-9	13	-	-	TRBJ1-1	TGTGCCAGCAGCCCCACGGACAGCGCTGAAGCTTTCTTT	CASSPTDSAEAFF
TRBV9	16	-	-	TRBJ2-4	TGTGCCAGCAGCCCGACAGGGACTGTAGCCAAAAACATTCAGTACTTC	CASSPTGTVAKNIQYF
TRBV9	14	-	-	TRBJ2-7	TGTGCCAGCAGCGTGGGGCAGGGGAACTACGAGCAGTACTTC	CASSVGQGNYEQYF
TRBV27	14	once	TRBD1	TRBJ1-6	TGTGCCAGCCGAAAGGGGCAGGGGGGTTCACCCCTCCACTTT	CASRKGQGGSPLHF
TRBV7-9	13	-	-	TRBJ1-3	TGTGCCAGCAGCTTTGGCTGGGGAAACACCATATATTTT	CASSFGWGNTIYF
TRBV28	15	-	-	TRBJ1-5	TGTGCCAGCAGCGAGGACAGCGGTGCTCATCAGCCCCAGCATTTT	CASSEDSGAHQPQHF
TRBV15	15	-	TRBD1	TRBJ1-1	TGTGCCACCAGCAGGGCCGGGACAGACAACACTGAAGCTTTCTTT	CATSRAGTDNTEAFF
TRBV4-3	16	-	-	TRBJ1-2	TGCGCCAGCAGCCAAGAAGGGGGGGGCCCCCTATATGGCTACACCTTC	CASSQEGGGPLYGYTF
TRBV6-5	14	-	TRBD1	TRBJ1-1	TGTGCCAGCGGAGGGACAGGGTCGGTCGCTGAAGCTTTCTTT	CASGGTGSVAEAFF
TRBV11-2	13	once	TRBD1	TRBJ2-7	TGTGCCAGCAGACAGGGGCCTAGCTACGAGCAGTACTTC	CASRQGPSYEQYF
TRBV7-2	14	once	-	TRBJ2-5	TGTGCCAGCAGCTTAGGCGGGGTCCAAGAGACCCAGTACTTC	CASSLGGVQETQYF
TRBV5-4	15	-	-	TRBJ1-6	TGTGCCAGCAGCTCCAGGGGCCCATATAATTCACCCCTCCACTTT	CASSSRGPYNSPLHF
TRBV5-4	16	-	-	TRBJ2-2	TGTGCCAGCAGTCGAGACAGTAGGGCGAACACCGGGGAGCTGTTTTTT	CASSRDSRANTGELFF
TRBV2	15	-	TRBD1	TRBJ1-1	TGTGCCAGCCGGACAGGGAGCGGCATGAACACTGAAGCTTTCTTT	CASRTGSGMNTEAFF
TRBV5-1	18	-	TRBD2	TRBJ2-1	TGCGCCAGCAGCTTGCTCGGAGGGACTAGCGGGAGGAGCCTTGAGCAGTTCTTC	CASSLLGGTSGRSLEQFF
TRBV6-5	15	-	TRBD1	TRBJ1-2	TGTGCCAGCAGATACCCGGGACAGGGTAGTAGCGGCTACACCTTC	CASRYPGQGSSGYTF
TRBV5-6	14	-	-	TRBJ1-4	TGTGCCAGCAGCTTACCGACAGTTAATGAAAAACTGTTTTTT	CASSLPTVNEKLFF
TRBV30	14	-	-	TRBJ1-4	TGTGCCTGGAAGTGGGGGGTCCTGGCTGAAAAACTGTTTTTT	CAWKWGVLAEKLFF
TRBV2	15	-	-	TRBJ1-5	TGTGCCAGCACCCCGGAGGGGGGGGGCAATCAGCCCCAGCATTTT	CASTPEGGGNQPQHF
TRBV15	15	-	-	TRBJ1-6	TGTGCCACCAGCAGTCCCAGGGAATTTAGATCACCCCTCCACTTT	CATSSPREFRSPLHF
TRBV19	18	-	TRBD2	TRBJ2-5	TGTGCCAGTAGCAGACGGGACTGGACTAGCGGGACGGGAGAGACCCAGTACTTC	CASSRRDWTSGTGETQYF
TRBV4-3	18	-	-	TRBJ1-2	TGCGCCAGCAGCCCCCAACCTATGGACAGCCTCACTAACTATGGCTACACCTTC	CASSPQPMDSLTNYGYTF
TRBV30	12	-	-	TRBJ1-4	TGTGCCTGGAGGGGCATGAATGAAAAACTGTTTTTT	CAWRGMNEKLFF